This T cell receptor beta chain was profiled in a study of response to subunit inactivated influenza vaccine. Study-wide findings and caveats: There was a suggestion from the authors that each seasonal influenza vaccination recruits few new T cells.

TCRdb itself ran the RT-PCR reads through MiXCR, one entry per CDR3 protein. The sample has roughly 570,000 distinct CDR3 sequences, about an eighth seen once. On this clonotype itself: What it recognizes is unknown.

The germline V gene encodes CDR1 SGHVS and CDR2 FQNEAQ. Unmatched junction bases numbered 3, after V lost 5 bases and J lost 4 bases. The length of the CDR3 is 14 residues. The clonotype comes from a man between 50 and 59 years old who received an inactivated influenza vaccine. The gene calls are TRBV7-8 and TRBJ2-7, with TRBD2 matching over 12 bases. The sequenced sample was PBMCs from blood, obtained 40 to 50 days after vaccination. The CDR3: CASSRTSGEYEQYF. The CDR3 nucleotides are TGTGCCAGCAGCAGGACTAGCGGGGAGTACGAGCAGTACTTC. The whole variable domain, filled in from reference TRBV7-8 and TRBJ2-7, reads GAGVSQSPRYKVAKRGQDVALRCDPISGHVSLFWYQQALGQGPEFLTYFQNEAQLDKSGLPSDRFFAERPEGSVSTLKIQRTQQEDSAVYLCASSRTSGEYEQYFGPGTRLTVT.